The rows below give T cell receptor beta chains drawn from one sample of a study of T cell responses to AZD1222 COVID-19 vaccine. Generated by immunoSEQ multiplex PCR, the TCRdb table keeps only in-frame clones and is missing some. The table shows roughly 180,000 clones, with more than 75% occurring only once. This specimen consisted of peripheral blood, obtained on day 0 of MenACWY control vaccination. These receptors came from an adult in good health. Both conserved end residues are trimmed from each CDR3. The D gene is left open where the match is weak. The size field is filled for only some rows; it gives once, few, many or a size class.

j_call | clone_size | d_call | v_call | cdr3_aa
TRBJ1-5 | . | . | TRBV21-1 | ASIESNQPQH
TRBJ2-7 | . | TRBD2 | TRBV19 | ASSPSSGGSYEQY
TRBJ1-2 | once | . | TRBV28 | ASSSAQQSKGYT
TRBJ2-1 | . | TRBD2 | TRBV10-2 | ASSGGLAGYEQF
TRBJ1-2 | . | TRBD1 | TRBV6-5 | ASRDRERGYT
TRBJ2-7 | . | . | TRBV5-5 | ASSLDGTYEQY
TRBJ2-3 | . | TRBD2 | TRBV5-5 | ASSLGASGGTDTQY
TRBJ1-4 | . | TRBD1 | TRBV6-6 | ASSLDRDEKLF
TRBJ2-1 | . | TRBD2 | TRBV24-1 | ATSEATSGGLHNEQF
TRBJ2-2 | . | . | TRBV19 | ASSISSDRLTGELF
TRBJ2-2 | once | . | TRBV25-1 | ASSESGVIAGELF
TRBJ1-6 | . | . | TRBV3-1/TRBV3-2 | ASSQTGRGSYNSPLH
TRBJ1-5 | . | . | TRBV28 | ASSLLGFQPQH
TRBJ2-3 | . | . | TRBV19 | ASSRSRGGGQSTDTQY
TRBJ2-7 | . | . | TRBV27 | ASSLGLKPGEQY
TRBJ1-1 | . | . | TRBV7-9 | ASSSGQEAF
TRBJ1-6 | . | . | TRBV12-3/TRBV12-4 | ASSFSGSPLH
TRBJ2-3 | . | TRBD1 | TRBV18 | ASSPPTGGRTDTQY
TRBJ2-1 | . | TRBD1 | TRBV19 | ASSETGGHYNEQF
TRBJ2-3 | . | TRBD1 | TRBV4-1 | ASSLEPGQGARD
TRBJ1-1 | . | TRBD1 | TRBV6-1 | ASSEQGENTEAF
TRBJ2-3 | . | TRBD2 | TRBV6-2/TRBV6-3 | ASSYSREADTQY
TRBJ1-2 | . | TRBD1 | TRBV28 | ASSLPRQGMANYGYT
TRBJ2-2 | . | . | TRBV3-1/TRBV3-2 | ASSQDSITGELF
TRBJ2-5 | . | TRBD1 | TRBV29-1 | SVRQGAGETQY
TRBJ1-4 | . | . | TRBV30 | ALSGGFNEKLF
TRBJ1-3 | . | TRBD1 | TRBV5-1 | ASSSTGASGNTIY
TRBJ2-2 | . | TRBD1 | TRBV11-3 | ASSPRDRARTGELF
TRBJ2-1 | . | . | TRBV6-5 | ASSYFGRAEQF
TRBJ2-6 | . | . | TRBV5-6 | ASTTGPGANVLT
TRBJ2-1 | . | TRBD2 | TRBV3-1/TRBV3-2 | ASSRTSVSDNEQF
TRBJ2-7 | once | . | TRBV28 | ASFTPGRGSNPDEQY
TRBJ2-1 | . | . | TRBV10-3 | AISESDRTKEQF
TRBJ1-5 | . | . | TRBV6-6 | ASSQRTENQPQH
TRBJ2-2 | . | . | TRBV6-5 | ASTQFRTTGELF
TRBJ2-1 | . | . | TRBV29-1 | SVGREYNEQF
TRBJ2-1 | . | . | TRBV9 | ASSVGLVDEQF
TRBJ2-1 | once | TRBD2 | TRBV28 | ASNPNGRARDEQF
TRBJ2-7 | . | . | TRBV2 | ASSEGTEDYEQY
TRBJ2-7 | once | TRBD1 | TRBV28 | ASSNGQGTTQQY
TRBJ2-2 | . | . | TRBV9 | ASSVEAVSITGELF
TRBJ2-1 | . | TRBD1 | TRBV7-8 | ASSPRTGGINEQF
TRBJ2-1 | . | . | TRBV19 | ASSIGGVQGSYNEQF
TRBJ2-1 | . | . | TRBV6-1 | ASSDQSHNEQF
TRBJ1-6 | few | TRBD1 | TRBV9 | ASSGQGGNSPLH
TRBJ1-2 | . | TRBD1 | TRBV28 | ASSFARGHGYT
TRBJ2-7 | . | . | TRBV20-1 | SASKTAATYEQY
TRBJ2-3 | . | . | TRBV4-3 | ASSPQGLTDTQY
TRBJ1-6 | . | . | TRBV19 | ASSRSGNSPLH
TRBJ1-1 | . | . | TRBV20-1 | SARDKAEAF
TRBJ1-1 | once | . | TRBV19 | ASSIRGKNTEAF
TRBJ2-2 | few | TRBD2 | TRBV2 | ASSAQAGGPTGELF
TRBJ1-5 | . | . | TRBV7-2 | ASSLGIAGNQPQH